Given below is one T cell receptor (beta chain) in context. Original handling: Counts of nucleated cells, estimated from reference gene primer amplification, were obtained. Produced via immunoSEQ multiplex PCR; TCRdb's table is partial and in-frame only. Clone size and the V and J calls come from that table; the DNA yielded D and trimming. The repertoire holds 250,000 to 350,000 clones, about 88% seen once, with 3% in the top ten. The data originate from a study of blood T cell repertoires in COVID-19. The V gene's germline CDR1 is GTSNPN and CDR2 SVGIG (reference sequence). CDR3 length equals 15 residues. V was cut by 2 bases and J by 8 bases, with 18 bases left in between. Cohort assignment relied on participant-reported clinical history. Recovery among Cohort 3 donors was established by two negative PCRs, clearance, or symptom resolution.

The sequence derives from a woman between 45 and 65 years old who had recovered from COVID-19. The genes are TRBV30 and TRBJ1-4; D not resolved. The sequenced sample consisted of PBMCs or T cells enriched from blood (not recorded which). Here the CDR3 reads CAWSQFTKTGEKLFF. CDR3 DNA: TGTGCCTGGAGTCAATTTACCAAAACGGGGGAAAAACTGTTTTTT.